This TCR beta chain is drawn from a study of T cells in Graves' hyperthyroidism and ophthalmopathy. Study results and limitations: Most thyroid clonotypes with frequency above 0.001 were detected in blood.

Amplification targeted TCR beta CDR3 regions from RNA transcripts. The HTBI set primed first-round TCR CDR3 RT-PCR. A single record per CDR3 protein comes from TCRdb applying MiXCR to the multiplex PCR reads. The sample lists hundreds of thousands of distinct CDR3 sequences; approximately 13% were seen once. Only a few counts were recorded for this clonotype. The antigen is undetermined. Sequencing was done on a sample of blood. The origin of this receptor is a woman between 18 and 30 years old with Graves' hyperthyroidism.

The DNA for the CDR3 is TGTGCCAGCAGCTTTACGCCCGGGACGGGTGGAAACACCATATATTTT. It is translated as CASSFTPGTGGNTIYF. The rearrangement joins TRBV7-2 to TRBJ1-3; D perhaps matches TRBD1 (5 bases). Germline V gives CDR1 SGHTA, CDR2 FQGNSA. The length of the CDR3 is 16 residues. The V gene lost 3 bases and the J gene lost 3 bases, with 15 bases spanning the gap.